Below, 10 T cell receptor beta chains from the same sample are listed, as sequenced in a study of T cells in Graves' hyperthyroidism and ophthalmopathy. TCR beta CDR3 sequences were amplified from RNA transcripts. In the first-round RT-PCR of the TCR CDR3, the HTBI primer set was used. TCRdb recomputed calls from the multiplex PCR reads with MiXCR, one row per CDR3 protein. Of approximately 360,000 distinct CDR3 sequences in the sample, roughly 25% were seen once. Sample: blood. These receptors all come from a man aged 45-65 years with Graves' hyperthyroidism.

V usage is TRBV7-6 and J usage is TRBJ1-6; D remains unclear. V lost 3 bases to trimming and J lost 6 bases, with 15 bases between them. The V gene's germline CDR1 is SGHVS and CDR2 FNYEAQ. The CDR3 spans 16 residues. DNA of the CDR3: TGTGCCAGCAGCTTTGATAGAGGCGCGGGTAATTCACCCCTCCACTTT. Translated, it gives CASSFDRGAGNSPLHF.

A few counts support this clonotype. CDR3: CASSQLTDYNEQFF. CDR3 nucleotides: TGCGCCAGCAGCCAACTGACAGACTACAATGAGCAGTTCTTC. The chain carries TRBV5-1 and TRBJ2-1; D possibly corresponds to TRBD1 (5 bases). CDR3 length: 14 amino acids. Germline V gives CDR1 SGHRS, CDR2 YFSETQ. Trimming cost V 4 bases and J 3 bases, with 11 bases left between them.

This clonotype was seen more than once but under ten times. This rearrangement joins TRBV3-1 to TRBJ1-1, with TRBD1 identical over 11 bases. Germline loops: CDR1 LGHDT, CDR2 YNNKEL (reference sequence). There are 14 residues in the CDR3. J was trimmed by 7 bases and V by 3 bases; bases with no gene match: 4. The DNA for the CDR3 is TGTGCCAGCAGCCAGGACAGGGGGCTGGTTGAAGCTTTCTTT. It specifies CASSQDRGLVEAFF.

This clonotype was seen only a few times. The CDR3 DNA is TGTGCCTGGAGTGTGACTAACTACGAGCAGTACTTC. Translation: CAWSVTNYEQYF. The chain carries TRBV30 and TRBJ2-7; perhaps TRBD2 as D (5 bases). Looked up from germline, CDR1 is GTSNPN and CDR2 is SVGIG (reference sequence). V dropped 0 bases and J dropped 3 bases, with 6 bases sitting between them. The CDR3 loop spans 12 amino acids. Combining the CDR3 with reference TRBV30 and TRBJ2-7 gives the whole variable domain SQTIHQWPATLVQPVGSPLSLECTVEGTSNPNLYWYRQAAGRGLQLLFYSVGIGQISSEVPQNLSASRPQDRQFILSSKKLLLSDSGFYLCAWSVTNYEQYFGPGTRLTVT.

This clonotype was detected a few times. The chain carries TRBV12-3 or TRBV12-4 and TRBJ2-7; the D is unclear. V lost 3 bases to trimming and J lost 5 bases, with 17 bases between them. CDR3 length: 15 residues. The CDR3 DNA reads as TGTGCCAGCAGTTTGGTAGGCGTGGGGATCCACGAGCAGTACTTC. It specifies CASSLVGVGIHEQYF.

V usage is TRBV20-1 and J usage is TRBJ2-5; D is possibly TRBD2 (5 bases). Between the trimmed V and J ends, which lost 0 bases and 5 bases, there was a span of 16 bases. The CDR3 has 15 residues. CDR1 and CDR2 from the germline V gene are DFQATT and SNEGSKA (reference sequence). The CDR3 DNA sequence: TGCAGTGCTAGAGATCGGGAAAAGCCTGGGGAGACCCAGTACTTC. This sequence encodes CSARDREKPGETQYF.

In DNA, the CDR3 is TGTGCCACCAGCGGGGTGGGCGGGAGTAACAATGAGCAGTTCTTC. It is translated as CATSGVGGSNNEQFF. The J gene is TRBJ2-1, the V gene TRBV15; 7 positions agree with TRBD2. With 5 bases clipped from V and 5 bases from J, the junction kept 9 bases outside the gene matches. The germline V gene has CDR1 LNHNV and CDR2 YYDKDF (reference sequence). CDR3 size: 15 residues.

This clonotype was detected a few times. V and J are TRBV20-1 and TRBJ2-7, with 10 bases fitting TRBD2. Looked up from germline, CDR1 is DFQATT and CDR2 is SNEGSKA (reference sequence). V gave up 2 bases and J gave up 2 bases; unmatched junction bases: 9. CDR3 length equals 16 residues. In DNA form, the CDR3 reads TGCAGTGCTAGATTGCCGGGACTAGCGTTCACCTACGAGCAGTACTTC. Translation: CSARLPGLAFTYEQYF.

This clonotype has just a few counts. The chain has TRBV20-1 and TRBJ2-1; no definite D call. V dropped 3 bases and J dropped 0 bases, with 9 bases sitting between them. This CDR3 is built from 14 residues. Germline V gene lookup returns CDR1 DFQATT and CDR2 SNEGSKA (reference sequence). CDR3 in DNA: TGCAGTGCTAGGACTTACTCCTCCTACAATGAGCAGTTCTTC. Translated: CSARTYSSYNEQFF.

This chain links TRBV10-1 with TRBJ2-1; no reliable D call. The CDR3 has 13 amino acids. V dropped 0 bases and J dropped 4 bases, with 4 bases sitting between them. Germline V gene data show CDR1 as WNHNN and CDR2 as SYGVQD (reference sequence). The CDR3, as DNA: TGCGCCAGCAGTGAGTCCTCTTACAATGAGCAGTTCTTC. It yields the protein CASSESSYNEQFF.